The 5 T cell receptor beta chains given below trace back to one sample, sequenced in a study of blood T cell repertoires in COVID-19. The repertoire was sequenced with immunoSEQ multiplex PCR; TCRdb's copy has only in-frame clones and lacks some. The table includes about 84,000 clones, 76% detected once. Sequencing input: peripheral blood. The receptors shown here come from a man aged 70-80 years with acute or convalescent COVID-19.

CDR3 amino acids: CASSRTVNTGELFF. The CDR3 coding sequence is TGTGCCAGCAGCCGGACAGTCAACACCGGGGAGCTGTTTTTT. The chain couples TRBV6-5 to TRBJ2-2; TRBD1 might be the D (6 bases). V lost 6 bases and J 2 bases, leaving 10 bases between the germline ends. The CDR3 has 14 residues. The germline V gene has CDR1 MNHEY and CDR2 SVGAGI.

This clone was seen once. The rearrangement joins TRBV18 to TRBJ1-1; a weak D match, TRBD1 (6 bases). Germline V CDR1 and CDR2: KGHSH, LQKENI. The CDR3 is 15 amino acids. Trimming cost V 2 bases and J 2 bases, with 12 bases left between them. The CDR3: CASSPARGGNTEAFF. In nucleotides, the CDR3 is TGTGCCAGCTCACCAGCAAGGGGGGGTAACACTGAAGCTTTCTTT.

The CDR3 DNA reads as TGTGCCAGCAGCTTACGGACAGGTGAGCAGTTCTTC. Its protein is CASSLRTGEQFF. The gene calls are TRBV7-2 and TRBJ2-1; the match to TRBD1 covers 7 bases. The CDR3 runs 12 residues. Germline V gene lookup returns CDR1 SGHTA and CDR2 FQGNSA. Trimming at V came to 2 bases and at J to 9 bases, leaving 1 base not matched to a gene.

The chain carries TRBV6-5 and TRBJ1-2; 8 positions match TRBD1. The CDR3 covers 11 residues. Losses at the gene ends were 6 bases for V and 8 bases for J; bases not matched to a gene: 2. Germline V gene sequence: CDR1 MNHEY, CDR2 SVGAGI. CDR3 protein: CASRTGAGYTF. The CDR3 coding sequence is TGTGCCAGCAGGACAGGGGCCGGCTACACCTTC.

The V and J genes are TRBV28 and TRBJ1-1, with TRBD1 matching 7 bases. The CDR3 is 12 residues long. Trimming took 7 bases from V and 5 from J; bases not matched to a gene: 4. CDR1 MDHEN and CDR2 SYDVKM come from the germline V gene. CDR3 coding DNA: TGTGCCAGCATTGACAGGGAAACTGAAGCTTTCTTT. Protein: CASIDRETEAFF.